The 11 T cell receptor beta chains reported below all come from one sample, sequenced in a study of beta chain features in type 1 diabetes. Study-level points and caveats: Researchers report that Type 1 diabetes patients had moderately but significantly shorter TCRB CDR3s across all four CD4+ subsets.

Antigens for these TCRs are unknown. The study reverse transcribed the entire isolated RNA, so it sequenced expressed TCRB transcripts. Generated by immunoSEQ multiplex PCR, the TCRdb table keeps only in-frame clones and is missing some. The sample has some 150,000 clones; about 13% are singletons. The sequencing sample was made of central memory CD4+ T cells from blood. These receptors were collected from a man aged 18 to 35 with type 1 diabetes.

This clone was seen more than once but under ten times. CDR3 in amino acids: CASSGGLATNEKLFF. The CDR3 DNA sequence: TGCGCCAGCAGTGGTGGTTTAGCAACTAATGAAAAACTGTTTTTT. The genes are TRBV10-2 and TRBJ1-4; D ambiguous. V was cut by 4 bases and J by 0 bases, with 9 bases left in between. Germline CDR1 reads WSHSY; CDR2 reads SAAADI. The CDR3 length is 15 residues.

There are a few counts of this clone. The chain uses TRBV6-6 and TRBJ1-1; 7 nucleotides agree with TRBD1. Germline values: CDR1 MNHNY, CDR2 SVGAGI (reference sequence). With 8 bases clipped from V and 6 bases from J, the junction kept 6 bases outside the gene matches. The CDR3 is 12 amino acids. The chain's CDR3 is CASQTGQAEAFF. CDR3 bases: TGTGCCAGCCAGACAGGACAGGCTGAAGCTTTCTTT.

This clone was found a few times. This chain joins TRBV11-1 and TRBJ2-7, with TRBD2 matching over 7 bases. V shed 5 bases, J shed 6 bases, and the junction held 13 bases outside the gene matches. Germline lookup yields CDR1 SGHAT and CDR2 FQDESV (reference sequence). The length of the CDR3 is 15 residues. The CDR3 reads CASSPQWGGDGEQYF. The CDR3 DNA is TGTGCCAGCAGCCCCCAGTGGGGAGGGGACGGCGAGCAGTACTTC. The variable domain in full, completed from reference TRBV11-1 and TRBJ2-7, reads EAEVAQSPRYKITEKSQAVAFWCDPISGHATLYWYRQILGQGPELLVQFQDESVVDDSQLPKDRFSAERLKGVDSTLKIQPAELGDSAMYLCASSPQWGGDGEQYFGPGTRLTVT.

The gene calls are TRBV9 and TRBJ2-1, with D unresolved. The CDR3 spans 16 residues. CDR1 is SGDLS and CDR2 is YYNGEE in the germline V gene. V was pared by 0 bases and J by 1 base, with 11 bases between. CDR3 bases: TGTGCCAGCAGCGTAGAGGTAGCAGGATCCTACAATGAGCAGTTCTTC. Translating it yields CASSVEVAGSYNEQFF.

This clone was seen a few times. The J gene is TRBJ1-1, the V gene TRBV7-6; no reliable D call. The ends were cut back, 6 bases at V and 1 base at J, with 9 bases in the middle. CDR3 length: 13 amino acids. Germline V gene data show CDR1 as SGHVS and CDR2 as FNYEAQ. CDR3 protein: CASSSMENTEAFF. The CDR3 DNA reads TGTGCCAGCAGTTCAATGGAGAACACTGAAGCTTTCTTT.

This rearrangement joins TRBV2 to TRBJ1-1, with D possibly being TRBD1 (6 bases). Looked up from germline, CDR1 is SNHLY and CDR2 is FYNNEI. The CDR3 covers 14 residues. Deletions cut 0 bases from V and 4 bases from J, with 9 bases between. CDR3 nucleotides: TGTGCCAGCAGTGAAGCGCGAGGGGGCACTGAAGCTTTCTTT. Amino acid sequence: CASSEARGGTEAFF.

The chain carries TRBV13 and TRBJ1-6; perhaps TRBD1 as D (5 bases). Per germline, CDR1 PRHDT and CDR2 FYEKMQ (reference sequence). Deletions cut 1 base from V and 11 bases from J, with 18 bases between. This CDR3 contains 16 residues. The DNA for the CDR3 is TGTGCCAGCAGCTTAGAATCTGGGGGGTATCGGCCACCCCTCCACTTT. Translation: CASSLESGGYRPPLHF.

This clone was detected a few times. V is TRBV19 and J is TRBJ2-7; 8 bases are shared with TRBD1. The CDR3 extends over 14 amino acids. The germline gives CDR1 LNHDA, CDR2 SQIVND (reference sequence). V dropped 5 bases and J dropped 3; count of bases not matched to a gene: 6. The CDR3 bases are TGTGCCAGTAGTGTCGGACAGGGCGTCTACGAGCAGTACTTC. It yields the protein CASSVGQGVYEQYF.

This clone was seen more than once but under ten times. The chain recombines TRBV29-1 with TRBJ2-5, with 7 nucleotides matching TRBD1. The CDR3 totals 14 residues. Germline V gene data show CDR1 as SQVTM and CDR2 as ANQGSEA. The V segment lost 3 bases and the J segment 1 base; nucleotides outside the gene matches: 5. The CDR3: CSVDGQAFQETQYF. Written as DNA, the CDR3 is TGCAGCGTTGATGGACAGGCCTTCCAAGAGACCCAGTACTTC.

There are a few counts of this clone. The gene calls are TRBV7-9 and TRBJ1-1; D ambiguous. With 4 bases removed from V and 4 bases from J, the gap between germline ends came to 10 bases. CDR3 size: 13 residues. Germline CDR1 SEHNR, CDR2 FQNEAQ (reference sequence). CDR3 amino acids: CASSSLSGTEAFF. CDR3 coding DNA: TGTGCCAGCAGCTCGCTTTCGGGCACTGAAGCTTTCTTT.

The chain couples TRBV10-3 to TRBJ2-7, with unresolved D. V was clipped by 6 bases and J by 7 bases, with 10 bases between them. Germline V gene sequence: CDR1 ENHRY, CDR2 SYGVKD. The CDR3 covers 11 residues. As DNA, the CDR3 is TGTGCCATCAGCGCGGATGCGGAGCAGTACTTC. Translation: CAISADAEQYF.